A selection of T cell receptor beta chains follows, all from one sample in a study of OX40 agonist ivuxolimab in advanced cancers. The data were produced by immunoSEQ multiplex PCR, yet TCRdb's version contains in-frame clones alone and is incomplete. The table has over 85,000 clones, around 90% seen once. Specimen: CD4+ or CD8+ T cells sorted from blood, collected in a trial of the OX40 agonist ivuxolimab. The source of these receptors is an adult with an advanced solid tumor such as melanoma, head and neck, liver or kidney cancer. The CDR3 runs from the conserved cysteine through the conserved F or W. Fields, in order: clone size, V gene, J gene, CDR3 length, D gene, CDR3 protein, CDR3 DNA. D genes are given only for firm matches. Clone size appears in some rows only: once, few, many, or a class for an expanded clone.

clone size: .; V gene: TRBV2; J gene: TRBJ1-2; CDR3 length: 14; D gene: TRBD1; CDR3 protein: CASSRDRTSYGYTF; CDR3 DNA: TGTGCCAGCAGTCGGGACAGAACCTCCTATGGCTACACCTTC
clone size: .; V gene: TRBV6-5; J gene: TRBJ2-1; CDR3 length: 15; D gene: TRBD2; CDR3 protein: CASSYERGGVFEQFF; CDR3 DNA: TGTGCCAGCAGTTACGAGCGGGGCGGGGTTTTTGAGCAGTTCTTC
clone size: .; V gene: TRBV5-6; J gene: TRBJ2-5; CDR3 length: 15; D gene: .; CDR3 protein: CASTHSYRGGETQYF; CDR3 DNA: TGTGCCAGCACCCATTCTTACAGGGGAGGGGAGACCCAGTACTTC
clone size: .; V gene: TRBV6-1; J gene: TRBJ1-6; CDR3 length: 15; D gene: TRBD1; CDR3 protein: CASSGLTGNNSPLHF; CDR3 DNA: TGTGCCAGCAGTGGATTGACAGGGAATAATTCACCCCTCCACTTT
clone size: .; V gene: TRBV7-2; J gene: TRBJ2-3; CDR3 length: 18; D gene: .; CDR3 protein: CASSLGGPWDYRGDTQYF; CDR3 DNA: TGTGCCAGCAGCTTAGGGGGCCCCTGGGACTACAGGGGGGATACGCAGTATTTT
clone size: .; V gene: TRBV2; J gene: TRBJ1-4; CDR3 length: 15; D gene: TRBD1; CDR3 protein: CASSGRTGRDEKLFF; CDR3 DNA: TGTGCCAGCAGTGGAAGGACAGGGAGAGATGAAAAACTGTTTTTT
clone size: .; V gene: TRBV11-3; J gene: TRBJ2-7; CDR3 length: 13; D gene: TRBD1; CDR3 protein: CASSSYRGGEQYF; CDR3 DNA: TGTGCCAGCAGCTCCTACAGGGGCGGCGAGCAGTACTTC
clone size: .; V gene: TRBV7-2; J gene: TRBJ1-1; CDR3 length: 16; D gene: TRBD1; CDR3 protein: CASSAGTGAGNTEAFF; CDR3 DNA: TGTGCCAGCAGCGCAGGGACAGGGGCGGGGAACACTGAAGCTTTCTTT
clone size: .; V gene: TRBV29-1; J gene: TRBJ1-2; CDR3 length: 12; D gene: TRBD1; CDR3 protein: CSAGQGASGYTF; CDR3 DNA: TGCAGCGCCGGACAGGGGGCTAGTGGCTACACCTTC
clone size: .; V gene: TRBV5-1; J gene: TRBJ2-7; CDR3 length: 13; D gene: .; CDR3 protein: CASSWLMGDEQYF; CDR3 DNA: TGCGCCAGCAGTTGGTTGATGGGCGACGAGCAGTACTTC
clone size: .; V gene: TRBV12-5; J gene: TRBJ2-1; CDR3 length: 15; D gene: .; CDR3 protein: CASGLGLNRDYEQFF; CDR3 DNA: TGTGCTAGTGGTTTGGGGCTAAACAGGGACTATGAGCAGTTCTTC
clone size: .; V gene: TRBV15; J gene: TRBJ1-2; CDR3 length: 12; D gene: .; CDR3 protein: CATSRDDYGYTF; CDR3 DNA: TGTGCCACCAGCAGAGATGACTATGGCTACACCTTC
clone size: .; V gene: TRBV30; J gene: TRBJ2-3; CDR3 length: 13; D gene: TRBD2; CDR3 protein: CAWSAGGPGTQYF; CDR3 DNA: TGTGCCTGGAGTGCGGGAGGGCCGGGTACGCAGTATTTT
clone size: .; V gene: TRBV20-1; J gene: TRBJ2-7; CDR3 length: 11; D gene: TRBD1; CDR3 protein: CSAGQGYEQYF; CDR3 DNA: TGCAGTGCTGGACAGGGGTACGAGCAGTACTTC
clone size: .; V gene: TRBV7-9; J gene: TRBJ1-1; CDR3 length: 14; D gene: TRBD1; CDR3 protein: CASSGQGEGTEAFF; CDR3 DNA: TGTGCCAGCAGCGGACAGGGGGAGGGCACTGAAGCTTTCTTT
clone size: .; V gene: TRBV28; J gene: TRBJ2-7; CDR3 length: 12; D gene: .; CDR3 protein: CASSLRGSEQYF; CDR3 DNA: TGTGCCAGCAGTTTAAGGGGTTCCGAGCAGTACTTC
clone size: .; V gene: TRBV14; J gene: TRBJ2-3; CDR3 length: 15; D gene: TRBD2; CDR3 protein: CASSHTSGQTDTQYF; CDR3 DNA: TGTGCCAGCAGCCATACTAGCGGGCAAACAGATACGCAGTATTTT
clone size: .; V gene: TRBV7-9; J gene: TRBJ2-1; CDR3 length: 15; D gene: TRBD2; CDR3 protein: CASSLAGLAGGVQFF; CDR3 DNA: TGTGCCAGCAGCTTAGCGGGACTAGCGGGAGGGGTGCAGTTCTTC
clone size: .; V gene: TRBV5-4; J gene: TRBJ1-2; CDR3 length: 14; D gene: TRBD1; CDR3 protein: CASSSTGGADGYTF; CDR3 DNA: TGTGCCAGCAGCTCTACAGGGGGCGCGGATGGCTACACCTTC
clone size: .; V gene: TRBV7-2; J gene: TRBJ2-2; CDR3 length: 14; D gene: .; CDR3 protein: CASSLAAYTGELFF; CDR3 DNA: TGTGCCAGCAGCTTAGCGGCGTACACCGGGGAGCTGTTTTTT
clone size: .; V gene: TRBV27; J gene: TRBJ2-2; CDR3 length: 18; D gene: TRBD2; CDR3 protein: CASRGVMHLAGNTGELFF; CDR3 DNA: TGTGCCAGCAGGGGTGTTATGCATCTAGCGGGAAACACCGGGGAGCTGTTTTTT
clone size: .; V gene: TRBV11-2; J gene: TRBJ2-7; CDR3 length: 18; D gene: TRBD1; CDR3 protein: CASSHQGQGAGKAYEQYF; CDR3 DNA: TGTGCCAGCAGCCATCAGGGACAGGGTGCGGGAAAGGCCTACGAGCAGTACTTC
clone size: .; V gene: TRBV7-9; J gene: TRBJ2-5; CDR3 length: 15; D gene: .; CDR3 protein: CASSLMSGAQETQYF; CDR3 DNA: TGTGCCAGCAGCTTAATGTCGGGAGCCCAAGAGACCCAGTACTTC
clone size: .; V gene: TRBV5-7; J gene: TRBJ2-7; CDR3 length: 13; D gene: .; CDR3 protein: CASSSYLKDPQYF; CDR3 DNA: TGTGCCAGCAGCTCCTACCTCAAGGATCCGCAGTACTTC
clone size: .; V gene: TRBV6-5; J gene: TRBJ2-2; CDR3 length: 14; D gene: .; CDR3 protein: CASRETSPTGELFF; CDR3 DNA: TGTGCCAGCAGAGAGACTAGTCCTACCGGGGAGCTGTTTTTT
clone size: .; V gene: TRBV7-9; J gene: TRBJ2-2; CDR3 length: 16; D gene: TRBD1; CDR3 protein: CASSSSGTGRTGELFF; CDR3 DNA: TGTGCCAGCAGCTCTTCCGGGACAGGGAGGACCGGGGAGCTGTTTTTT
clone size: .; V gene: TRBV11-2; J gene: TRBJ2-7; CDR3 length: 17; D gene: TRBD2; CDR3 protein: CASSSSSGTLPTAEQYF; CDR3 DNA: TGTGCCAGCAGCTCCTCTAGCGGGACGCTACCCACGGCCGAGCAGTACTTC
clone size: .; V gene: TRBV5-1; J gene: TRBJ2-5; CDR3 length: 13; D gene: .; CDR3 protein: CASSLALEETQYF; CDR3 DNA: TGCGCCAGCAGCTTGGCATTGGAAGAGACCCAGTACTTC
clone size: .; V gene: TRBV7-2; J gene: TRBJ2-7; CDR3 length: 12; D gene: .; CDR3 protein: CASSRPHYEQYF; CDR3 DNA: TGTGCCAGCAGCCGCCCCCACTACGAGCAGTACTTC
clone size: .; V gene: TRBV25-1; J gene: TRBJ1-3; CDR3 length: 16; D gene: .; CDR3 protein: CASSEGGIGRGNTIYF; CDR3 DNA: TGTGCCAGCAGTGAAGGGGGAATTGGGAGAGGAAACACCATATATTTT
clone size: .; V gene: TRBV5-4; J gene: TRBJ2-7; CDR3 length: 14; D gene: TRBD2; CDR3 protein: CASSFGTSGYEQYF; CDR3 DNA: TGTGCCAGCAGCTTCGGGACTAGCGGTTACGAGCAGTACTTC
clone size: .; V gene: TRBV15; J gene: TRBJ2-6; CDR3 length: 18; D gene: TRBD2; CDR3 protein: CATSRGGLAGPGANVLTF; CDR3 DNA: TGTGCCACCAGCAGAGGGGGACTAGCGGGACCTGGGGCCAACGTCCTGACTTTC
clone size: .; V gene: TRBV7-2; J gene: TRBJ1-2; CDR3 length: 18; D gene: TRBD1; CDR3 protein: CASSSAPGQGARSYGYTF; CDR3 DNA: TGTGCCAGCAGCTCCGCACCGGGACAGGGGGCGCGGAGCTATGGCTACACCTTC
clone size: .; V gene: TRBV19; J gene: TRBJ1-4; CDR3 length: 14; D gene: .; CDR3 protein: CASSLDRRNEKLFF; CDR3 DNA: TGTGCCAGTAGTCTGGACAGACGTAATGAAAAACTGTTTTTT
clone size: .; V gene: TRBV18; J gene: TRBJ1-2; CDR3 length: 15; D gene: TRBD1; CDR3 protein: CASSAPGDRNYGYTF; CDR3 DNA: TGTGCCAGCTCCGCACCCGGGGACAGAAACTATGGCTACACCTTC
clone size: .; V gene: TRBV4-2; J gene: TRBJ2-7; CDR3 length: 18; D gene: TRBD1; CDR3 protein: CASSQEIWGQGTSYEQYF; CDR3 DNA: TGTGCCAGCAGCCAAGAAATCTGGGGACAGGGGACCTCCTACGAGCAGTACTTC
clone size: .; V gene: TRBV4-3; J gene: TRBJ2-1; CDR3 length: 16; D gene: TRBD2; CDR3 protein: CASSRTGLAGVNEQFF; CDR3 DNA: TGCGCCAGCAGCCGAACGGGACTAGCGGGAGTAAATGAGCAGTTCTTC
clone size: once; V gene: TRBV29-1; J gene: TRBJ2-5; CDR3 length: 12; D gene: .; CDR3 protein: CSVAGAQETQYF; CDR3 DNA: TGCAGCGTTGCCGGGGCGCAAGAGACCCAGTACTTC
clone size: .; V gene: TRBV12-5; J gene: TRBJ2-1; CDR3 length: 13; D gene: TRBD2; CDR3 protein: CASSGSGINEQFF; CDR3 DNA: TGTGCTAGTTCGGGAAGCGGGATAAATGAGCAGTTCTTC
clone size: .; V gene: TRBV27; J gene: TRBJ2-5; CDR3 length: 13; D gene: .; CDR3 protein: CASSFGIQETQYF; CDR3 DNA: TGTGCCAGCAGTTTCGGGATTCAAGAGACCCAGTACTTC
clone size: once; V gene: TRBV11-2; J gene: TRBJ2-7; CDR3 length: 15; D gene: .; CDR3 protein: CASSLDPDSSYEQYF; CDR3 DNA: TGTGCCAGCAGCTTAGACCCGGACAGCTCCTACGAGCAGTACTTC
clone size: .; V gene: TRBV30; J gene: TRBJ2-1; CDR3 length: 12; D gene: .; CDR3 protein: CAWDREVNEQFF; CDR3 DNA: TGTGCCTGGGACAGGGAGGTCAATGAGCAGTTCTTC
clone size: once; V gene: TRBV28; J gene: TRBJ2-1; CDR3 length: 13; D gene: .; CDR3 protein: CASTRPIYYEQFF; CDR3 DNA: TGTGCCAGCACAAGGCCCATTTATTATGAGCAGTTCTTC
clone size: .; V gene: TRBV11-2; J gene: TRBJ2-1; CDR3 length: 15; D gene: .; CDR3 protein: CASSSPSGILDEQFF; CDR3 DNA: TGTGCCAGCAGCTCCCCGAGTGGGATATTGGATGAGCAGTTCTTC
clone size: .; V gene: TRBV5-6; J gene: TRBJ2-7; CDR3 length: 15; D gene: .; CDR3 protein: CASRTTRQPPYEQYF; CDR3 DNA: TGTGCCAGCAGAACCACCCGACAGCCCCCCTACGAGCAGTACTTC
clone size: .; V gene: TRBV2; J gene: TRBJ2-5; CDR3 length: 13; D gene: .; CDR3 protein: CASTVLGFETQYF; CDR3 DNA: TGTGCCAGCACCGTGTTGGGTTTTGAGACCCAGTACTTC
clone size: .; V gene: TRBV15; J gene: TRBJ2-1; CDR3 length: 14; D gene: .; CDR3 protein: CATSRGTRHNEQFF; CDR3 DNA: TGTGCCACCAGCAGGGGGACGCGCCACAATGAGCAGTTCTTC
clone size: few; V gene: TRBV7-9; J gene: TRBJ1-4; CDR3 length: 15; D gene: TRBD1; CDR3 protein: CASSSTGGTGEKLFF; CDR3 DNA: TGTGCCAGCAGCTCTACAGGGGGGACGGGTGAAAAACTGTTTTTT
clone size: .; V gene: TRBV6-1; J gene: TRBJ2-5; CDR3 length: 14; D gene: TRBD1; CDR3 protein: CASSGDRGGETQYF; CDR3 DNA: TGTGCCAGCAGTGGGGACAGGGGGGGAGAGACCCAGTACTTC
clone size: .; V gene: TRBV29-1; J gene: TRBJ2-3; CDR3 length: 14; D gene: TRBD2; CDR3 protein: CSGQTSGRSDTQYF; CDR3 DNA: TGCAGCGGACAGACTAGCGGGAGATCAGATACGCAGTATTTT
clone size: .; V gene: TRBV5-4; J gene: TRBJ2-1; CDR3 length: 13; D gene: .; CDR3 protein: CASSSDGYNEQFF; CDR3 DNA: TGTGCCAGCAGCAGCGACGGATACAATGAGCAGTTCTTC
clone size: .; V gene: TRBV28; J gene: TRBJ2-7; CDR3 length: 11; D gene: .; CDR3 protein: CASSRSYEQYF; CDR3 DNA: TGTGCCAGCAGTAGGTCCTACGAGCAGTACTTC
clone size: .; V gene: TRBV7-6; J gene: TRBJ1-6; CDR3 length: 16; D gene: .; CDR3 protein: CASSLVRGTRNSPLHF; CDR3 DNA: TGTGCCAGCAGCTTAGTAAGGGGAACTAGAAATTCACCCCTCCACTTT
clone size: .; V gene: TRBV7-8; J gene: TRBJ1-2; CDR3 length: 14; D gene: .; CDR3 protein: CASSLRGSDYGYTF; CDR3 DNA: TGTGCCAGCAGCTTAAGGGGGTCCGACTATGGCTACACCTTC
clone size: once; V gene: TRBV14; J gene: TRBJ1-3; CDR3 length: 12; D gene: TRBD1; CDR3 protein: CASSLQGNTIYF; CDR3 DNA: TGTGCCAGCAGCCTACAGGGGAACACCATATATTTT
clone size: .; V gene: TRBV6-5; J gene: TRBJ2-4; CDR3 length: 14; D gene: TRBD1; CDR3 protein: CASSYSGTANIQYF; CDR3 DNA: TGTGCCAGCAGTTATTCCGGGACAGCAAACATTCAGTACTTC
clone size: .; V gene: TRBV30; J gene: TRBJ2-6; CDR3 length: 14; D gene: .; CDR3 protein: CAWSAQSGANVLTF; CDR3 DNA: TGTGCCTGGAGTGCACAGTCTGGGGCCAACGTCCTGACTTTC
clone size: .; V gene: TRBV14; J gene: TRBJ2-7; CDR3 length: 13; D gene: TRBD2; CDR3 protein: CASSPGLVDEQYF; CDR3 DNA: TGTGCCAGCAGCCCGGGACTAGTGGACGAGCAGTACTTC
clone size: .; V gene: TRBV6-6; J gene: TRBJ2-2; CDR3 length: 16; D gene: TRBD2; CDR3 protein: CASSYSGLAGTGELFF; CDR3 DNA: TGTGCCAGCAGTTACTCGGGGCTAGCGGGGACCGGGGAGCTGTTTTTT